Detailed here is one T cell receptor beta chain. The specificity of this receptor is unknown. Base quality data are lacking; no much larger clone is found one base away. The data belong to a study of cytomegalovirus exposure and HLA in healthy donors (dated by TCRdb to 2017 to 2019). With regard to the full study: According to a later analysis, one platform produced both the roughly 130 validation repertoires and the 550 to 800 repertoires of the first cohort. High-throughput TCR immunosequencing, statistical association of individual TCRs with disease status, and machine learning were combined to predict cytomegalovirus infection status. The study aimed to test whether cataloging public T cell receptors could reveal signatures of past pathogen exposure. Along with the 666-subject first cohort, a separate validation cohort of more than 90 different subjects was used. Beyond this particular receptor, the publication reports: The validation cohort had no HLA typing available for a later analysis, so co-occurrence within that cohort was assessed over all 130 or so repertoires. According to the authors, the approach could potentially be generalized to other disease states and immunological phenotypes. Three of the identified cytomegalovirus-associated TCR beta chains were confirmed in vitro to be specific for cytomegalovirus antigens. Across donors, most TCR sequences were observed very rarely, whereas some public TCRs were present in many individuals. Subsequent analysis determined that TCRs grouped into clusters in the first cohort also showed a tendency toward co-occurrence across the 90 to 150 validation repertoires, and 85% to 95% of cluster scores exceeded 0. A total of some 180 TCR beta chains were listed by the study as associated with cytomegalovirus. The classifier was reported to diagnose cytomegalovirus status with high specificity and sensitivity in both the original cohort and the validation cohort.

Library preparation used the immunoSEQ multiplex PCR assay. The authors' pipeline ran thus. A statistical classification framework was built to diagnose cytomegalovirus status from the catalog of TCR beta chain sequences. Drawn from immuneACCESS, this table holds only the in-frame rearrangements with V and J called that TCRdb kept. Clones are partly lost; checked studies trace under half to an unresolved V gene and leave the rest unexplained. V, J and clone size were drawn from that table, and D and trimming were deduced from the DNA. This sample comprises about 130,000 clones, around 94% of them detected only once. In total, the top ten clones hold around 1.2% of the sample. CDR1 WSHSY and CDR2 SAAADI were looked up in the germline V gene. Deletion took 7 bases off V and 10 bases off J, with a span of 14 bases between the germline ends. Including cysteine and phenylalanine, the CDR3 has 12 amino acids. The DNA shown is the 36-base CDR3, in frame from base 1.

The donors were included in the validation cohort of approximately 120 subjects, a group kept apart from the roughly 670-subject first cohort. This sequence originates from a woman between 18 and 30 years old in good health and CMV-seronegative. Sequencing was carried out using PBMCs. The V and J segments used are TRBV10-2 and TRBJ2-1, with TRBD2 perhaps the D gene, on 5 matching bases. The DNA sequence is as follows: TGCGCCAGCATGGCCCCCCAGCGGGAGCAGTTCTTC. It specifies CASMAPQREQFF.